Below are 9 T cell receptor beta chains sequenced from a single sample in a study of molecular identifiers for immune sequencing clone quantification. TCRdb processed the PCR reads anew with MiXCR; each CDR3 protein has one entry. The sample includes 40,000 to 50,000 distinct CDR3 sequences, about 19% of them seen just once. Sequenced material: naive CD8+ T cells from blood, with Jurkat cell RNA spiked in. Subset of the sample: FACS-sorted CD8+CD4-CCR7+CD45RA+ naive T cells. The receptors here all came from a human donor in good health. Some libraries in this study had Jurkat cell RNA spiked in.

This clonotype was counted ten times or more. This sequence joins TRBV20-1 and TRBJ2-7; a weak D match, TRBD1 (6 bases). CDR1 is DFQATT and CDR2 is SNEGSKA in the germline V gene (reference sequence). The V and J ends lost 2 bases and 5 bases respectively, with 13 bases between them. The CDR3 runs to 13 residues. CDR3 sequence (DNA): TGCAGTGCTAGACCCTCAGGGGCCCACGAGCAGTACTTC. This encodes CSARPSGAHEQYF.

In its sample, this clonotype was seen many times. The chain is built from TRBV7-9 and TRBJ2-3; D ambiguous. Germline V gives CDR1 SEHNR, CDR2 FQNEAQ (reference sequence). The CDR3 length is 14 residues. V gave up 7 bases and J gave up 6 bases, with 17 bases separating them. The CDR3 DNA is TGTGCCAGCAACTTCGGCCTTCGAGCGGATACGCAGTATTTT. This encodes CASNFGLRADTQYF.

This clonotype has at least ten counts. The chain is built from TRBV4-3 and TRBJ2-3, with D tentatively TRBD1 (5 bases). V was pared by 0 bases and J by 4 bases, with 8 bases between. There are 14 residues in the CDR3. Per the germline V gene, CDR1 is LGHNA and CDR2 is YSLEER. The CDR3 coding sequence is TGCGCCAGCAGCCAAGATTTGGGGCCAGATACGCAGTATTTT. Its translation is CASSQDLGPDTQYF.

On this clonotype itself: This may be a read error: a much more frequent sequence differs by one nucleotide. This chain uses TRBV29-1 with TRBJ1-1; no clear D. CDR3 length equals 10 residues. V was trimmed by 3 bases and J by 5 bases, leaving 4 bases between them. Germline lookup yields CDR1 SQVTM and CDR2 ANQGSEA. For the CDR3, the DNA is TGCAGCGTTGATTCGACTGAAGCTTTCTTT. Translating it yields CSVDSTEAFF. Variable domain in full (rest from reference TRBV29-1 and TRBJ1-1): SAVISQKPSRDICQRGTSLTIQCQVDSQVTMMFWYRQQPGQSLTLIATANQGSEATYESGFVIDKFPISRPNLTFSTLTVSNMSPEDSSIYLCSVDSTEAFFGQGTRLTVV.

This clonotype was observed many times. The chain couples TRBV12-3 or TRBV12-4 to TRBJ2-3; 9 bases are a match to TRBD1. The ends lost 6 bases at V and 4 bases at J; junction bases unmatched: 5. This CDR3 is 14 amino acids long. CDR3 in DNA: TGTGCCAGCAGCACCGGGACAGGGTCAGATACGCAGTATTTT. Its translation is CASSTGTGSDTQYF.

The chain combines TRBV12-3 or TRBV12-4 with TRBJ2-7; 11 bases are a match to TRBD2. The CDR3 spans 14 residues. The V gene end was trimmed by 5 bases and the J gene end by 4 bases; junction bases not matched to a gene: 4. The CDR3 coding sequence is TGTGCCAGCAGTGAACTAGCGGGGGCATACGAGCAGTACTTC. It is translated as CASSELAGAYEQYF.

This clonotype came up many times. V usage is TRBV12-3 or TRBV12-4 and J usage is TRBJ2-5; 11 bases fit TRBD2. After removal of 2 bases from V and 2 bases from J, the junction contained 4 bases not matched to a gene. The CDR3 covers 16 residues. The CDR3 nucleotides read TGTGCCAGCAGTTTATCACTAGCGGGGGAACAAGAGACCCAGTACTTC. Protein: CASSLSLAGEQETQYF.

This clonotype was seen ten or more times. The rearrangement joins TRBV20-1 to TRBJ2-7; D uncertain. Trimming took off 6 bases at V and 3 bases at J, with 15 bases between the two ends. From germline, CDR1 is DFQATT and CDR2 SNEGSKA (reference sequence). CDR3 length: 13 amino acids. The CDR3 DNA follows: TGCAGTGCCTCGATAGGGATCGGCTACGAGCAGTACTTC. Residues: CSASIGIGYEQYF.

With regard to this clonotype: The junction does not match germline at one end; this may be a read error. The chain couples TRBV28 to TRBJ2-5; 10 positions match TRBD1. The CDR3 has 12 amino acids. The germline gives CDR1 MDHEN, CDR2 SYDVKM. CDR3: CASSLKRGTGVF. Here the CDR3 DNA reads TGTGCCAGCAGTCTAAAGCGCGGGACAGGGGTTTTC.